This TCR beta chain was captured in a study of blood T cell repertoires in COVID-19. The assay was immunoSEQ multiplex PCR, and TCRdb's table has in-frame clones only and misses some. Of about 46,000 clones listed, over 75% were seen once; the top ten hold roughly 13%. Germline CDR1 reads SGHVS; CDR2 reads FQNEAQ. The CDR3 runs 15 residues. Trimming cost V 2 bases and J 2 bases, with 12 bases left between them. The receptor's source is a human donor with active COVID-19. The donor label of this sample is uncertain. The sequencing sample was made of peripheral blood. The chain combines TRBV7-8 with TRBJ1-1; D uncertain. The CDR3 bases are TGTGCCAGCAGCTTACTCTTACATGCAAACACTGAAGCTTTCTTT. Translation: CASSLLLHANTEAFF.